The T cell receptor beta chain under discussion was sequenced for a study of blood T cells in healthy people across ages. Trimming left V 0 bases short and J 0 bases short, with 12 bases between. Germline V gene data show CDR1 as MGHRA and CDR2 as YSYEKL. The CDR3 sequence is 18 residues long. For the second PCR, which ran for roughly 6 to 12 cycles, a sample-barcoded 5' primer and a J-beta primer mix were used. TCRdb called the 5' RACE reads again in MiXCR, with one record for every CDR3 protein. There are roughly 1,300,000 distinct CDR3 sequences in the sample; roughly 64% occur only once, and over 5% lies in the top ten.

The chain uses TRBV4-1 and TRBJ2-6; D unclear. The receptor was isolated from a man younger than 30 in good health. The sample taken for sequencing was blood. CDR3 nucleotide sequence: TGCGCCAGCAGCCAAGAGGGCAGCCGCCCCTCTGGGGCCAACGTCCTGACTTTC. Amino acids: CASSQEGSRPSGANVLTF.